These T cell receptor beta chains were read from a single sample in a study of cytomegalovirus exposure and HLA in healthy donors. TCRdb keeps only in-frame clones here, not all; method: immunoSEQ multiplex PCR. The table records about 130,000 clones, about 85% of them present only once. Sequenced sample: PBMCs. The receptors originated from a boy aged 5-17 years in good health and CMV-seronegative. CDR3s include the opening cysteine and the closing phenylalanine or tryptophan. Each record gives: clone size, J gene, D gene, V gene, CDR3 protein, CDR3 DNA. D genes are given only for firm matches. Size tells how often a clone was seen (once, few, many) or the class of an expanded clone, and some rows leave it out.

.	TRBJ1-1	.	TRBV7-9	CASSDIGSLREAFF	TGTGCCAGCAGCGATATCGGGTCTCTAAGGGAAGCTTTCTTT
once	TRBJ2-1	TRBD2	TRBV15	CATSRDWGPGAGEGEQFF	TGTGCCACCAGCAGAGACTGGGGCCCTGGAGCGGGGGAGGGTGAGCAGTTCTTC
.	TRBJ1-2	.	TRBV28	CASSFGQGYGYTF	TGTGCCAGCAGTTTTGGGCAGGGATATGGCTACACCTTC
.	TRBJ1-1	.	TRBV5-4	CASSLSGGVREAFF	TGTGCCAGCAGCCTCTCGGGAGGGGTCCGTGAAGCTTTCTTT
.	TRBJ1-6	.	TRBV2	CASSDAGGLGTLHF	TGTGCCAGCAGTGATGCGGGCGGCCTGGGAACCCTCCACTTT
once	TRBJ2-5	.	TRBV9	CASSVEGRRETQYF	TGTGCCAGCAGCGTAGAAGGCAGGCGAGAGACCCAGTACTTC
.	TRBJ1-1	TRBD1	TRBV4-1	CASSQADLKRPTGGRTEAFF	TGCGCCAGCAGCCAAGCCGACCTCAAGCGGCCGACAGGGGGGAGGACTGAAGCTTTCTTT
.	TRBJ2-3	.	TRBV13	CASSPAGWERTDTQYF	TGTGCCAGCAGCCCCGCGGGGTGGGAGCGCACAGATACGCAGTATTTT
few	TRBJ2-7	TRBD2	TRBV5-6	CASSPGGNYEQYF	TGTGCCAGCAGCCCGGGGGGTAACTACGAGCAGTACTTC
.	TRBJ1-6	TRBD1	TRBV18	CASSPTGNNSPLHF	TGTGCCAGCTCCCCGACAGGGAATAATTCACCCCTCCACTTT
few	TRBJ2-4	.	TRBV4-3	CASSQDRIQYF	TGCGCCAGCAGCCAAGATCGCATTCAGTACTTC
once	TRBJ2-5	.	TRBV2	CASNRGWAETQYF	TGTGCCAGCAATCGGGGTTGGGCAGAGACCCAGTACTTC
.	TRBJ2-7	.	TRBV5-1	CASSLEVSGYEQYF	TGCGCCAGCAGCCTGGAGGTGTCAGGGTACGAGCAGTACTTC
once	TRBJ2-5	TRBD2	TRBV9	CASSVGWTSGSMQTQYF	TGTGCCAGCAGCGTAGGGTGGACTAGCGGGAGTATGCAGACCCAGTACTTC
.	TRBJ2-5	.	TRBV7-6	CASSPRLYQETQYF	TGTGCCAGCAGCCCACGACTCTACCAAGAGACCCAGTACTTC
.	TRBJ1-2	TRBD1	TRBV7-6	CASSLRPGGLPYGYTF	TGTGCCAGCAGCTTAAGGCCAGGGGGCCTTCCTTATGGCTACACCTTC
.	TRBJ1-2	TRBD1	TRBV11-2	CASSLDLPGQGAINGYTF	TGTGCCAGCAGCTTAGATCTCCCGGGACAGGGGGCAATTAATGGCTACACCTTC
.	TRBJ1-1	TRBD1	TRBV6-5	CASSPDRGSTEAFF	TGTGCCAGCAGCCCCGACAGGGGAAGCACTGAAGCTTTCTTT
.	TRBJ2-1	TRBD2	TRBV4-1	CASSRTSGNYNEQFF	TGCGCCAGCAGCCGGACTAGCGGGAACTACAATGAGCAGTTCTTC
once	TRBJ1-1	.	TRBV19	CASLGAAGIGSTEAFF	TGTGCCAGTTTAGGGGCCGCAGGGATCGGGAGCACTGAAGCTTTCTTT
.	TRBJ1-5	.	TRBV6-6	CASRADRNNQPQHF	TGTGCCAGCAGGGCTGACAGGAACAATCAGCCCCAGCATTTT
few	TRBJ1-6	.	TRBV6-1	CASSEAGRESPLHF	TGTGCCAGCAGTGAAGCAGGGAGGGAATCACCCCTCCACTTT
.	TRBJ2-3	.	TRBV7-6	CASSRGPLSTDTQYF	TGTGCCAGCAGCCGTGGTCCGCTATCCACAGATACGCAGTATTTT
.	TRBJ2-7	.	TRBV21-1	CASSKGPGLAGASSFSYEQYF	TGTGCCAGCAGCAAAGGCCCGGGACTAGCGGGTGCCTCTTCCTTCTCCTACGAGCAGTACTTC
.	TRBJ1-2	TRBD1	TRBV27	CASRGTAYGYTF	TGTGCCAGCAGGGGGACAGCCTATGGCTACACCTTC
.	TRBJ2-5	TRBD2	TRBV7-6	CASSSPSGGREETQYF	TGTGCCAGCAGCTCTCCTAGCGGGGGCCGGGAGGAGACCCAGTACTTC
.	TRBJ1-1	.	TRBV19	CASNLGGGTEAFF	TGTGCCAGTAACCTCGGGGGTGGGACTGAAGCTTTCTTT
.	TRBJ1-5	.	TRBV27	CASRSGNQPQHF	TGTGCCAGCAGGTCCGGCAATCAGCCCCAGCATTTT
.	TRBJ2-7	TRBD2	TRBV15	CATSRVAGDAEQYF	TGTGCCACCAGCAGAGTGGCGGGGGATGCCGAGCAGTACTTC
.	TRBJ1-2	.	TRBV7-9	CASSLGQGNYGYTF	TGTGCCAGCAGCTTAGGGCAGGGGAACTATGGCTACACCTTC
.	TRBJ2-7	TRBD2	TRBV4-3	CASSQRGGEGYEQYF	TGCGCCAGCAGCCAACGGGGGGGGGAAGGTTACGAGCAGTACTTC
.	TRBJ1-3	.	TRBV15	CATSRELMRASGNTIYF	TGTGCCACCAGCAGAGAGTTGATGCGGGCATCTGGAAACACCATATATTTT
once	TRBJ2-7	TRBD1	TRBV9	CASSVGATGTYEQYF	TGTGCCAGCAGCGTAGGAGCGACAGGGACGTACGAGCAGTACTTC
.	TRBJ2-7	.	TRBV4-1	CASSQLTPSSYEQYF	TGCGCCAGCAGCCAACTCACCCCCAGCTCCTACGAGCAGTACTTC
.	TRBJ1-1	.	TRBV29-1	CSASGARWAFF	TGCAGCGCCTCAGGGGCCCGTTGGGCTTTCTTT
few	TRBJ1-2	.	TRBV6-1	CASSESFRDFGYGYTF	TGTGCCAGCAGTGAAAGTTTTAGGGACTTTGGCTATGGCTACACCTTC
.	TRBJ2-5	.	TRBV2	CASSGGSGQETQYF	TGTGCCAGCAGTGGGGGAAGCGGGCAAGAGACCCAGTACTTC
.	TRBJ1-1	TRBD1	TRBV7-2	CASSARMGDRGRGGTEAFF	TGTGCCAGCAGCGCTCGGATGGGGGACAGGGGGCGTGGGGGCACTGAAGCTTTCTTT
once	TRBJ1-5	.	TRBV12-5	CASGPSPGELSNQPQHF	TGTGCTAGTGGCCCCTCCCCAGGGGAACTAAGCAATCAGCCCCAGCATTTT
.	TRBJ2-2	.	TRBV10-3	CAISELSGSGFTGELFF	TGTGCCATCAGTGAGCTCTCAGGGTCCGGATTCACCGGGGAGCTGTTTTTT
.	TRBJ2-7	TRBD2	TRBV23-1	CASSQSSGRQYEQYF	TGCGCCAGCAGTCAATCCAGCGGGAGGCAATACGAGCAGTACTTC
.	TRBJ1-5	.	TRBV6-1	CASIRQPGSDQPQHF	TGTGCCAGCATCCGCCAACCCGGTTCCGATCAGCCCCAGCATTTT
once	TRBJ2-1	TRBD2	TRBV7-8	CASSPDRTSEYNEQFF	TGTGCCAGCAGCCCAGACCGGACTAGCGAGTACAATGAGCAGTTCTTC
.	TRBJ2-3	.	TRBV5-1	CASSLVLGPDTQYF	TGCGCCAGCAGCTTGGTTCTGGGCCCAGATACGCAGTATTTT
.	TRBJ2-7	.	TRBV7-2	CASSFTAGEYEQYF	TGTGCCAGCAGCTTTACCGCAGGGGAGTACGAGCAGTACTTC
.	TRBJ2-5	.	TRBV10-3	CAISTRQETQYF	TGTGCCATCAGCACTAGACAAGAGACCCAGTACTTC
few	TRBJ1-1	.	TRBV2	CASSEDGGEAFF	TGTGCCAGCAGTGAAGACGGGGGGGAAGCTTTCTTT
.	TRBJ1-2	TRBD1	TRBV27	CASSLAPGQGGLYGYTF	TGTGCCAGCAGTTTAGCCCCCGGACAGGGGGGTCTCTATGGCTACACCTTC
.	TRBJ2-3	.	TRBV9	CASSVLSTDTQYF	TGTGCCAGCAGCGTTCTTAGCACAGATACGCAGTATTTT
.	TRBJ1-1	.	TRBV10-3	CAISESTSGIEAFF	TGTGCCATCAGTGAGTCGACGTCAGGGATCGAAGCTTTCTTT
.	TRBJ1-2	.	TRBV1	CTSSQARIVEPYGYPF	TGCACCAGCAGCCAAGCCAGGATTGTAGAGCCCTATGGCTACCCCTTC
.	TRBJ2-5	TRBD1	TRBV7-9	CASSPTGGETQYF	TGTGCCAGCAGCCCGACAGGGGGAGAGACCCAGTACTTC